Listed below are T cell receptor beta chains from one sample, sequenced in a study of blood T cell repertoires in COVID-19. Produced via immunoSEQ multiplex PCR; TCRdb's table is partial and in-frame only. The sample consists of fewer than 300,000 clones, about 86% of them appearing once. Sequenced material: peripheral blood. These receptors were obtained from a woman aged 25-40 years with COVID-19, enrolled during active disease. CDR3s include the opening cysteine and the closing phenylalanine or tryptophan. The order of the fields is D gene, clone size, V gene, J gene, CDR3 protein, CDR3 DNA. A D gene is named only where the DNA matches it firmly. Clone size is not always given. Where it is, it says once, few, many or a class for expanded clones.

TRBD1	.	TRBV2	TRBJ2-1	CASSYDRTGPGQFF	TGTGCCAGCAGCTACGATCGGACAGGGCCGGGGCAGTTCTTC
TRBD1	.	TRBV5-1	TRBJ1-2	CASRTTGVPGYTF	TGCGCCAGCAGAACAACAGGGGTGCCCGGCTACACCTTC
.	.	TRBV7-6	TRBJ1-3	CASSLIGDSGNTIYF	TGTGCCAGCAGCTTAATAGGGGACTCTGGAAACACCATATATTTT
.	once	TRBV6-6	TRBJ1-1	CASKGGGLTEAFF	TGTGCCAGCAAGGGGGGAGGGCTCACTGAAGCTTTCTTT
.	.	TRBV28	TRBJ1-1	CASSSPVGGSAEAFF	TGTGCCAGCAGTTCTCCGGTGGGGGGGAGCGCTGAAGCTTTCTTT
TRBD1	.	TRBV15	TRBJ2-6	CATGTGNPSGANVLTF	TGTGCCACAGGGACAGGAAACCCCTCTGGGGCCAACGTCCTGACTTTC
TRBD1	.	TRBV29-1	TRBJ2-5	CSVVMSGGETQYF	TGCAGCGTTGTAATGTCAGGGGGAGAGACCCAGTACTTC
TRBD2	.	TRBV19	TRBJ2-1	CASTPLAGGYNEQFF	TGTGCCAGTACCCCACTAGCGGGGGGCTACAATGAGCAGTTCTTC
.	.	TRBV9	TRBJ1-5	CASSLVAPPNNQPQHF	TGTGCCAGCAGCTTAGTGGCCCCACCAAACAATCAGCCCCAGCATTTT
TRBD2	once	TRBV2	TRBJ2-1	CASSENGRNNEQFF	TGTGCCAGCAGTGAAAACGGGAGGAACAATGAGCAGTTCTTC
TRBD2	.	TRBV7-9	TRBJ2-1	CATPGSGVNEQFF	TGTGCCACCCCCGGAAGCGGGGTCAATGAGCAGTTCTTC
TRBD1	.	TRBV27	TRBJ1-6	CASSSFRDRGYPLHF	TGTGCCAGCAGTTCATTCCGGGACAGGGGTTATCCCCTCCACTTT
.	few	TRBV27	TRBJ2-3	CASSTRRGIEYTQYF	TGTGCCAGCAGTACCCGTAGGGGGATCGAGTATACGCAGTATTTT
TRBD1	.	TRBV29-1	TRBJ2-1	CSEWTGGTNEQFF	TGCAGCGAATGGACAGGGGGTACCAATGAGCAGTTCTTC
.	.	TRBV10-1	TRBJ1-3	CASSEIRSGNTIYF	TGCGCCAGCAGTGAAATCAGGTCTGGAAACACCATATATTTT
TRBD1	.	TRBV13	TRBJ2-7	CASSELTGYEQYF	TGTGCCAGCAGCGAATTGACAGGGTACGAGCAGTACTTC
TRBD2	.	TRBV4-1	TRBJ2-7	CASSQTGLAYEQYF	TGCGCCAGCAGCCAAACCGGACTAGCCTACGAGCAGTACTTC
TRBD1	.	TRBV7-2	TRBJ1-4	CASSRGQGKEELFF	TGTGCCAGCAGCCGGGGACAGGGGAAAGAAGAACTGTTTTTT
TRBD1	.	TRBV5-1	TRBJ2-7	CASSHRGYEQYF	TGCGCCAGCAGCCACAGGGGCTACGAGCAGTACTTC
.	.	TRBV5-1	TRBJ1-1	CASSAKRGSTEAFF	TGCGCCAGCAGCGCCAAAAGGGGTTCCACTGAAGCTTTCTTT
.	.	TRBV2	TRBJ2-3	CASTFRYSTDTQYF	TGTGCCAGCACCTTCAGGTACAGCACAGATACGCAGTATTTT
TRBD1	.	TRBV13	TRBJ2-7	CASSWTGNYEQYF	TGTGCCAGCAGCTGGACAGGGAACTACGAGCAGTACTTC
.	few	TRBV3-1/TRBV3-2	TRBJ2-7	CASSQGWGLSSYEQYF	TGTGCCAGCAGCCAAGGGTGGGGCTTGAGCTCCTACGAGCAGTACTTC
TRBD1	.	TRBV28	TRBJ2-4	CASLGQALAKNIQYF	TGTGCCAGCCTAGGACAGGCGCTAGCCAAAAACATTCAGTACTTC
TRBD1	.	TRBV18	TRBJ1-3	CASSSGTGLLSGNTIYF	TGTGCCAGCTCATCTGGGACAGGGCTACTCTCTGGAAACACCATATATTTT
TRBD1	.	TRBV30	TRBJ1-2	CAWSVFNRGSGGYTF	TGTGCCTGGAGTGTCTTCAACAGGGGGTCGGGTGGCTACACCTTC
.	.	TRBV30	TRBJ2-2	CAWSDPRGELFF	TGTGCCTGGAGTGATCCCCGGGGGGAGCTGTTTTTT
.	once	TRBV28	TRBJ1-1	CASRENTEAFF	TGTGCCAGCCGGGAGAACACTGAAGCTTTCTTT
.	few	TRBV5-1	TRBJ2-7	CASSLWAGYEQYF	TGCGCCAGCAGCTTATGGGCGGGGTACGAGCAGTACTTC
TRBD1	.	TRBV27	TRBJ2-7	CASSWGQGVNEQYF	TGTGCCAGCAGCTGGGGACAGGGGGTAAACGAGCAGTACTTC
.	.	TRBV7-6	TRBJ1-1	CASSLTFQKGGQTDTEAFF	TGTGCCAGCAGCTTAACTTTTCAGAAAGGTGGACAGACAGACACTGAAGCTTTCTTT
TRBD1	.	TRBV27	TRBJ2-7	CASSSQGAQQYF	TGTGCCAGCAGTTCCCAGGGGGCTCAGCAGTACTTC
TRBD1	.	TRBV5-6	TRBJ2-5	CASSPGTGWQETQYF	TGTGCCAGCAGCCCAGGGACAGGGTGGCAAGAGACCCAGTACTTC
TRBD1	.	TRBV15	TRBJ1-6	CATRGQANSPLHF	TGTGCCACCAGAGGACAGGCGAATTCACCCCTCCACTTT
.	.	TRBV6-5	TRBJ1-1	CATLVDAAFF	TGTGCCACCCTAGTCGATGCGGCTTTCTTT
.	.	TRBV7-9	TRBJ1-3	CASTLSGVSGNTIYF	TGTGCCAGTACACTATCAGGGGTCTCTGGAAACACCATATATTTT
.	once	TRBV19	TRBJ2-1	CAIETAYNEQFF	TGTGCCATAGAAACCGCGTACAATGAGCAGTTCTTC
TRBD1	.	TRBV2	TRBJ1-2	CASSYTGTGDYTF	TGTGCCAGCAGTTATACCGGGACAGGGGACTACACCTTC
.	.	TRBV11-2	TRBJ1-4	CASSLDRQANEKLFF	TGTGCCAGCAGCTTAGATCGGCAGGCGAATGAAAAACTGTTTTTT
TRBD1	.	TRBV18	TRBJ1-3	CASSPPTGGVSGNTIYF	TGTGCCAGCTCACCCCCGACAGGGGGAGTATCTGGAAACACCATATATTTT
.	.	TRBV2	TRBJ2-3	CASSGEDSTDTQYF	TGTGCCAGCAGTGGAGAGGATAGCACAGATACGCAGTATTTT
.	.	TRBV2	TRBJ1-1	CASSGSRTVNTEAFF	TGTGCCAGCAGCGGTTCCCGTACAGTGAACACTGAAGCTTTCTTT
TRBD1	.	TRBV28	TRBJ1-1	CASSLAGTGFMNTEAFF	TGTGCCAGCAGTTTAGCCGGGACAGGGTTCATGAACACTGAAGCTTTCTTT
.	.	TRBV30	TRBJ1-5	CAWSGLMGGEPQHF	TGTGCCTGGAGTGGGCTGATGGGGGGGGAGCCCCAGCATTTT